These 32 T cell receptor beta chains share one sample of origin, sequenced in a study of blood T cell repertoires in COVID-19. The repertoire was sequenced with immunoSEQ multiplex PCR; TCRdb's copy has only in-frame clones and lacks some. The sample has 180,000 or so clones, approximately 84% seen once; the top ten hold 4.5% to 5%. Sequenced sample: peripheral blood. These receptors were obtained from a woman of 80 years or more with acute or convalescent COVID-19.

The chain links TRBV28 to TRBJ2-3; TRBD2 matches 11 bases. The CDR3 length is 15 residues. Germline V lookup: CDR1 MDHEN, CDR2 SYDVKM. V was pared by 5 bases and J by 5 bases, with 6 bases of the junction left unmatched. The CDR3 protein is CASSTTSGSLDTQYF. For the CDR3, the DNA is TGTGCCAGCAGTACTACTAGCGGGAGTCTAGATACGCAGTATTTT.

This chain links TRBV2 with TRBJ2-5, with 8 bases that match TRBD1. Germline values: CDR1 SNHLY, CDR2 FYNNEI. The CDR3 contains 13 residues. The J segment lost 5 bases and the V segment lost 7 bases, leaving 6 bases of the junction unmatched. The CDR3 loop reads CASTRTGPETQYF. In DNA, the CDR3 is TGTGCCAGCACCAGGACAGGGCCTGAGACCCAGTACTTC.

The rearrangement uses TRBV29-1 and TRBJ2-5, with 12 nucleotides matching TRBD2. J was trimmed by 4 bases and V by 7 bases; bases with no gene match: 16. The CDR3 contains 17 residues. The germline V gene has CDR1 SQVTM and CDR2 ANQGSEA. Here the CDR3 reads CSGQTSGRRALGETQYF. The DNA for the CDR3 is TGCAGCGGTCAGACTAGCGGGAGACGAGCTCTGGGAGAGACCCAGTACTTC.

J is TRBJ1-4 and V is TRBV28; 8 positions match TRBD1. V dropped 5 bases and J dropped 6; count of bases not matched to a gene: 2. Germline V gene lookup returns CDR1 MDHEN and CDR2 SYDVKM. The CDR3 contains 13 residues. DNA of the CDR3: TGTGCCAGCAGTCTGACAGGGGATGAAAAACTGTTTTTT. It specifies CASSLTGDEKLFF.

CDR3 amino acids: CASSPELKNTEAFF. CDR3 coding DNA: TGTGCCAGCTCACCAGAACTGAAGAACACTGAAGCTTTCTTT. The gene calls are TRBV18 and TRBJ1-1; D not certain. V lost 2 bases and J lost 1, with 8 bases in between. Germline V gene data show CDR1 as KGHSH and CDR2 as LQKENI. The CDR3 has 14 amino acids.

The rearrangement joins TRBV27 to TRBJ2-1; possibly TRBD1 for D (6 bases). The CDR3 is 17 residues long. Germline V gives CDR1 MNHEY, CDR2 SMNVEV (reference sequence). V shed 2 bases and J shed 0 bases, with 14 bases lying between them. The CDR3 DNA follows: TGTGCCAGCAGTTTACGGCCCCAGGGGAGCTCCTACAATGAGCAGTTCTTC. Translating gives CASSLRPQGSSYNEQFF.

The chain uses TRBV5-1 and TRBJ2-3; D perhaps matches TRBD2 (5 bases). Trimming cost V 4 bases and J 6 bases, with 12 bases left between them. Germline assignment: CDR1 SGHRS and CDR2 YFSETQ. The CDR3 is 13 amino acids. CDR3 sequence (DNA): TGCGCCAGCAGCGCCGGACTGTCTGATACGCAGTATTTT. It specifies CASSAGLSDTQYF. Together with reference TRBV5-1 and TRBJ2-3, the CDR3 gives the full variable domain: KAGVTQTPRYLIKTRGQQVTLSCSPISGHRSVSWYQQTPGQGLQFLFEYFSETQRNKGNFPGRFSGRQFSNSRSEMNVSTLELGDSALYLCASSAGLSDTQYFGPGTRLTVL.

The J gene is TRBJ2-6, the V gene TRBV18, with 8 bases matching TRBD1. J gave up 4 bases and V 3 bases, and 14 bases lay outside the gene matches. Germline assignment: CDR1 KGHSH and CDR2 LQKENI. The CDR3 sequence is 19 residues long. Here the CDR3 reads CASSPIGQGQSYGANVLTF. In DNA, the CDR3 is TGTGCCAGCTCACCGATAGGACAGGGACAATCATACGGGGCCAACGTCCTGACTTTC.

About this clone: At the DNA level, this CDR3 is encoded by other sequences in the same sample as well. The V and J genes are TRBV5-1 and TRBJ2-7, with D possibly being TRBD2 (6 bases). Germline assignment: CDR1 SGHRS and CDR2 YFSETQ. This CDR3 contains 13 residues. V was shortened by 4 bases and J by 3 bases, with 11 bases between the two germline ends. CDR3 nucleotides: TGCGCCAGCAGCGGGACCGGGGGCTACGAGCAGTACTTC. Protein: CASSGTGGYEQYF. Full variable domain (remainder filled in from reference TRBV5-1 and TRBJ2-7): KAGVTQTPRYLIKTRGQQVTLSCSPISGHRSVSWYQQTPGQGLQFLFEYFSETQRNKGNFPGRFSGRQFSNSRSEMNVSTLELGDSALYLCASSGTGGYEQYFGPGTRLTVT.

The chain has TRBV6-1 and TRBJ1-2; D remains ambiguous. The V end lost 2 bases, the J end lost 4 bases, and 5 bases lay between the germline ends. Germline lookup yields CDR1 MNHNS and CDR2 SASEGT. This CDR3 is built from 12 residues. DNA for the CDR3: TGTGCCAGCAGTGAACTTATCTATGGCTACACCTTC. This encodes CASSELIYGYTF.

This chain joins TRBV7-3 and TRBJ2-3, with TRBD1 identical over 7 bases. V lost 5 bases to trimming and J lost 3 bases; unmatched junction nucleotides: 5. Germline-derived CDR1 and CDR2 are SGHTA and FQGTGA. This CDR3 has 14 amino acids. For the CDR3, the DNA is TGTGCCAGCAGCCCGAACAGGGGTACAGATACGCAGTATTTT. It yields the protein CASSPNRGTDTQYF.

The V and J genes are TRBV6-6 and TRBJ1-4; 9 bases match TRBD1. J gave up 4 bases and V 2 bases, and 5 bases lay outside the gene matches. The germline V gene encodes CDR1 MNHNY and CDR2 SVGAGI (reference sequence). The CDR3 runs to 16 residues. The CDR3 sequence is CASSYGRQGGNEKLFF. The DNA of the CDR3 is TGTGCCAGCAGTTACGGACGACAGGGGGGTAATGAAAAACTGTTTTTT.

This chain joins TRBV30 and TRBJ2-1, with TRBD2 identical over 7 bases. Germline loops: CDR1 GTSNPN, CDR2 SVGIG (reference sequence). This CDR3 has 14 residues. Germline trimming cut 0 bases from V and 4 bases from J; bases unmatched to any gene: 3. The CDR3 loop reads CAWSVVSGYNEQFF. The CDR3 nucleotides read TGTGCCTGGAGTGTCGTTAGCGGGTACAATGAGCAGTTCTTC.

This sequence joins TRBV10-1 and TRBJ2-3; maybe TRBD2 (6 bases). This CDR3 contains 13 residues. Germline V gene sequence: CDR1 WNHNN, CDR2 SYGVQD (reference sequence). Trimming took off 2 bases at V and 3 bases at J, with 6 bases between the two ends. The CDR3 nucleotides read TGCGCCAGCAGTGAGGGGGGGACAGATACGCAGTATTTT. This gives the protein CASSEGGTDTQYF.

The chain links TRBV5-1 to TRBJ1-2, with 8 bases identical to TRBD1. The CDR3 length is 14 residues. Looked up from germline, CDR1 is SGHRS and CDR2 is YFSETQ. The junction had 5 bases not matched to a gene; V was cut back by 3 bases and J by 4 bases. The CDR3 nucleotides are TGCGCCAGCAGCTCACGGACAGGGTCCTATGGCTACACCTTC. The encoded protein is CASSSRTGSYGYTF.

The chain carries TRBV28 and TRBJ1-2; 7 nucleotides agree with TRBD1. CDR3 length equals 15 residues. Unmatched junction bases numbered 9, after V lost 6 bases and J lost 2 bases. Germline-derived CDR1 and CDR2 are MDHEN and SYDVKM. In nucleotides, the CDR3 is TGTGCCAGCAGGGAGCAGGGGGAAGCCAACTATGGCTACACCTTC. Translated: CASREQGEANYGYTF.

The chain has TRBV4-1 and TRBJ1-6; D uncertain. V lost 1 base, J lost 2 bases, and 15 bases lay in between. This CDR3 is 18 amino acids long. The germline gives CDR1 MGHRA, CDR2 YSYEKL. The CDR3 loop reads CASSQAPTQSAYNSPLHF. The CDR3 region has the DNA TGCGCCAGCAGCCAAGCGCCGACCCAAAGCGCCTATAATTCACCCCTCCACTTT.

This clone was seen a handful of times. The gene calls are TRBV18 and TRBJ1-1, with unresolved D. The germline CDR1 and CDR2 sequences are KGHSH and LQKENI. The V and J ends lost 3 bases and 1 base respectively, with 9 bases between them. The CDR3 loop spans 14 amino acids. CDR3 in DNA: TGTGCCAGCTCACCCGAGGGAGGGAACACTGAAGCTTTCTTT. It codes for CASSPEGGNTEAFF.

This clone was observed once. The chain is built from TRBV19 and TRBJ1-1, with 7 bases matching TRBD1. V gave up 6 bases and J gave up 3 bases; unmatched junction bases: 4. CDR3 length: 13 residues. The V gene's germline CDR1 is LNHDA and CDR2 SQIVND (reference sequence). CDR3 amino acids: CASSAGTDTEAFF. CDR3 DNA: TGTGCCAGTAGCGCTGGGACAGACACTGAAGCTTTCTTT.

This clone was seen only once. V usage is TRBV24-1 and J usage is TRBJ2-2, with no clear D. Germline V gene data show CDR1 as KGHDR and CDR2 as SFDVKD. V dropped 3 bases and J dropped 2 bases, with 6 bases sitting between them. This CDR3 is 14 amino acids long. CDR3 bases: TGTGCCACCAGTGATGGAGACAACACCGGGGAGCTGTTTTTT. Amino acid sequence: CATSDGDNTGELFF.

V and J are TRBV20-1 and TRBJ1-3; weak D call: TRBD1 (5 bases). The V and J ends lost 3 bases and 0 bases respectively, with 9 bases between them. The germline V gene has CDR1 DFQATT and CDR2 SNEGSKA (reference sequence). The CDR3 runs 14 residues. CDR3 amino acids: CSASDQGSGNTIYF. The CDR3 DNA reads TGCAGTGCTAGTGATCAGGGCTCTGGAAACACCATATATTTT.

The chain links TRBV7-2 to TRBJ2-2; TRBD2 might be the D (5 bases). This CDR3 has 15 amino acids. In germline, CDR1 is SGHTA, CDR2 FQGNSA. V was clipped by 5 bases and J by 4 bases, with 14 bases between them. The CDR3 DNA follows: TGTGCCAGCAGCGTTCCGGGATCGCGCACCGGGGAGCTGTTTTTT. Its translation is CASSVPGSRTGELFF.

The chain has TRBV9 and TRBJ2-2; D not resolved. This CDR3 region has 14 residues. Trimming removed 4 bases from V and 6 bases from J, with 13 bases in between. Germline V gene data show CDR1 as SGDLS and CDR2 as YYNGEE. The CDR3 reads CASSPRSVAGELFF. The CDR3 nucleotides read TGTGCCAGCAGCCCCCGGAGTGTAGCCGGGGAGCTGTTTTTT.

CDR3 loop: CASSHAGLGGELFF. Here the CDR3 DNA reads TGTGCCAGCAGCCACGCAGGCTTGGGCGGGGAGCTGTTTTTT. The genes are TRBV5-5 and TRBJ2-2; D is ambiguous. The germline V gene encodes CDR1 SGHKS and CDR2 YYEKEE (reference sequence). V shed 4 bases and J shed 7 bases, with 14 bases lying between them. The CDR3 length is 14 residues.

The V call is TRBV2, the J call TRBJ1-1; TRBD1 aligns across 8 bases. Germline-derived CDR1 and CDR2 are SNHLY and FYNNEI. The J segment lost 4 bases and the V segment lost 7 bases, leaving 11 bases of the junction unmatched. This CDR3 contains 15 residues. The chain's CDR3 is CASKALNTGGTEAFF. CDR3 bases: TGTGCCAGCAAGGCCCTTAACACAGGGGGCACTGAAGCTTTCTTT. The complete variable domain, with remaining parts taken from reference TRBV2 and TRBJ1-1, reads EPEVTQTPSHQVTQMGQEVILRCVPISNHLYFYWYRQILGQKVEFLVSFYNNEISEKSEIFDDQFSVERPDGSNFTLKIRSTKLEDSAMYFCASKALNTGGTEAFFGQGTRLTVV.

The chain joins TRBV25-1 to TRBJ1-3, with D possibly being TRBD1 (5 bases). Germline assignment: CDR1 MGHDK and CDR2 SYGVNS. The CDR3 length is 14 residues. Trimming took 10 bases from V and 2 from J, leaving 15 bases between them. CDR3 sequence (DNA): TGTGCCACCTCGGGGGGGGGAGCTGGAAACACCATATATTTT. Its translation: CATSGGGAGNTIYF.

The chain joins TRBV28 to TRBJ2-1; 7 bases align to TRBD2. This CDR3 comprises 13 residues. V was clipped by 2 bases and J by 11 bases; unmatched bases: 6. The germline V gene encodes CDR1 MDHEN and CDR2 SYDVKM. The DNA for the CDR3 is TGTGCCAGCAGTTTACCTCCACTAGCGAAGCAGTTCTTC. Protein product: CASSLPPLAKQFF.

The genes are TRBV27 and TRBJ1-2, with 9 bases aligning to TRBD1. CDR3 length: 13 amino acids. Germline V gene data show CDR1 as MNHEY and CDR2 as SMNVEV (reference sequence). V dropped 6 bases and J dropped 7; count of bases not matched to a gene: 6. The CDR3 DNA reads as TGTGCCAGCAGGAATACAGGGGGCCTTGGCTACACCTTC. Translating gives CASRNTGGLGYTF.

CDR3 region: CASSPGLGETQYF. The CDR3 region has the DNA TGTGCCAGCTCACCGGGACTAGGGGAGACCCAGTACTTC. The chain employs TRBV18 and TRBJ2-5; 8 bases fit TRBD2. CDR1 and CDR2 (germline): KGHSH, LQKENI. The V and J ends lost 3 bases and 5 bases, in that order; junction bases with no gene match: 2. The CDR3 is made up of 13 amino acids. The whole variable domain, remainder taken from reference TRBV18 and TRBJ2-5, is NAGVMQNPRHLVRRRGQEARLRCSPMKGHSHVYWYRQLPEEGLKFMVYLQKENIIDESGMPKERFSAEFPKEGPSILRIQQVVRGDSAAYFCASSPGLGETQYFGPGTRLLVL.

This chain joins TRBV6-5 and TRBJ1-3; TRBD1 matches 10 bases. This CDR3 comprises 14 residues. The junction had 6 bases not matched to a gene; V was cut back by 4 bases and J by 9 bases. CDR1 is MNHEY and CDR2 is SVGAGI in the germline V gene. CDR3 protein: CASSWDRGSSTIYF. The CDR3 bases are TGTGCCAGCAGTTGGGACAGGGGTTCGTCCACCATATATTTT.

The chain carries TRBV20-1 and TRBJ2-4; TRBD1 agrees at 7 bases. The CDR3 consists of 16 residues. Germline loops: CDR1 DFQATT, CDR2 SNEGSKA (reference sequence). With 3 bases clipped from V and 1 base from J, the junction kept 9 bases outside the gene matches. The chain's CDR3 is CSASLGVQGAKNIQYF. For the CDR3, the DNA is TGCAGTGCTAGTCTGGGGGTACAGGGGGCCAAAAACATTCAGTACTTC.

The chain joins TRBV12-5 to TRBJ1-1; the D is unclear. V dropped 6 bases and J dropped 4 bases, with 18 bases sitting between them. The CDR3 consists of 15 residues. Germline V gene sequence: CDR1 LGHNT, CDR2 FRNRAP. CDR3 protein: CASGPGHRPPTEAFF. CDR3 DNA sequence: TGTGCTAGTGGCCCTGGGCACAGACCGCCCACTGAAGCTTTCTTT.